Below are 2 T cell receptor beta chains sequenced from a single sample in a study of blood T cell repertoires in COVID-19. The method was immunoSEQ multiplex PCR; TCRdb's version includes in-frame clones alone and lacks a portion of them. The top ten clones hold around 3.1% of a sample with some 220,000 clones, 80% to 85% of them seen once. The sequencing input was peripheral blood. These receptors came from a woman in her twenties or thirties who had recovered from COVID-19.

The chain couples TRBV18 to TRBJ2-3; the match to TRBD2 covers 10 bases. The ends lost 3 bases at V and 5 bases at J; junction bases unmatched: 5. Germline V CDR1 and CDR2: KGHSH, LQKENI. The CDR3 is made up of 15 amino acids. Here the CDR3 reads CASSPPSGSGDTQYF. The CDR3 DNA follows: TGTGCCAGCTCACCGCCTAGCGGGAGTGGAGATACGCAGTATTTT.

The V and J genes are TRBV11-2 and TRBJ2-1; D perhaps matches TRBD2 (5 bases). V was pared by 5 bases and J by 12 bases, with 17 bases between. Per the germline V gene, CDR1 is SGHAT and CDR2 is FQNNGV. CDR3 length: 13 residues. CDR3 in amino acids: CASSRNHGVGQFF. CDR3 nucleotides: TGTGCCAGCAGCAGAAACCACGGGGTAGGGCAGTTCTTC.